This T cell receptor beta chain was sequenced in a study of T cell repertoires in cytomegalovirus infection. This CDR3 has 17 amino acids. In germline, CDR1 is MNHEY, CDR2 SMNVEV (reference sequence). The V and J ends lost 4 bases and 1 base respectively, with 19 bases between them. Points on this clonotype: The antigen is not known.

TCRdb reprocessed the reads via MiXCR and lists one record per CDR3 protein. The profile shows roughly 700,000 distinct CDR3 sequences, roughly 33% of them singletons. Study-level points and caveats: Individuals carrying CMV plus the relevant HLA were identified by cumulative frequency of public TCR beta families. Ex vivo, HLA-C-restricted CMV-specific TCR beta clonotypes prevailed over the rest of the response.

Specimen: cultured PBMCs, collected from culture after CMV antigen stimulation. This sequence originates from a human donor in good health (CMV status not recorded). Some clones in this sample may be carry-over from other donors' samples. The chain employs TRBV27 and TRBJ1-1; D might be TRBD1 (6 bases). The CDR3 loop reads CASSSDSTGIRNTEAFF. In DNA form, the CDR3 reads TGTGCCAGCAGTTCGGACTCAACAGGGATCAGGAACACTGAAGCTTTCTTT.